This T cell receptor (beta chain) came from a study of cytomegalovirus exposure and HLA in healthy donors. Study results and limitations: Serostatus for CMV was the only available immune exposure information. Some V segments (TRBV6-2 and TRBV6-3 among them) were excluded as indistinguishable. Later analysis reportedly placed an Asian-associated ancestry cluster below the roughly 690-donor mean in N-insertions.

Primers included in the PCR were 60 Vbeta and 13 Jbeta primers. The table came from immunoSEQ multiplex PCR; TCRdb's copy has only in-frame clones and leaves some out. The sample includes around 130,000 clones, 80% of them seen just once. This clone occurred a few times. Antigen specificity is unknown. At one boundary the junction diverges from the germline segment, which might be a read error. Germline CDR1 is MNHEY and CDR2 is SVGAGI. The CDR3 totals 15 residues. Input material: PBMCs. This receptor was identified in a man younger than 40 in good health and CMV-seronegative. The rearrangement uses TRBV6-5 and TRBJ2-3; 8 bases match TRBD1. The CDR3 here is CASSHSTGAVDTQYF. In nucleotides, the CDR3 is TGTGCCAGCAGTCACTCGACAGGGGCGGTAGATACGCAGTATTTT.